This T cell receptor beta chain was identified in a study of blood T cell repertoires in COVID-19. The repertoire was sequenced with immunoSEQ multiplex PCR; TCRdb's copy has only in-frame clones and lacks some. This sample has about 300,000 clones, with 65% to 90% found just once. Looked up from germline, CDR1 is LNHDA and CDR2 is SQIVND (reference sequence). CDR3 length: 15 amino acids. V trimming: 10 bases; J trimming: 1 base; junction bases outside the gene matches: 10. The sample was peripheral blood. The sequence derives from a human donor in a cohort sampled during active COVID-19. The chain recombines TRBV19 with TRBJ2-1; the match to TRBD2 covers 7 bases. The CDR3 spells CATTIAGPSYNEQFF. CDR3 nucleotide sequence: TGTGCCACCACCATAGCGGGTCCTTCCTACAATGAGCAGTTCTTC. The full variable domain, in which reference TRBV19 and TRBJ2-1 provide the parts outside the CDR3, is DGGITQSPKYLFRKEGQNVTLSCEQNLNHDAMYWYRQDPGQGLRLIYYSQIVNDFQKGDIAEGYSVSREKKESFPLTVTSAQKNPTAFYLCATTIAGPSYNEQFFGPGTRLTVL.